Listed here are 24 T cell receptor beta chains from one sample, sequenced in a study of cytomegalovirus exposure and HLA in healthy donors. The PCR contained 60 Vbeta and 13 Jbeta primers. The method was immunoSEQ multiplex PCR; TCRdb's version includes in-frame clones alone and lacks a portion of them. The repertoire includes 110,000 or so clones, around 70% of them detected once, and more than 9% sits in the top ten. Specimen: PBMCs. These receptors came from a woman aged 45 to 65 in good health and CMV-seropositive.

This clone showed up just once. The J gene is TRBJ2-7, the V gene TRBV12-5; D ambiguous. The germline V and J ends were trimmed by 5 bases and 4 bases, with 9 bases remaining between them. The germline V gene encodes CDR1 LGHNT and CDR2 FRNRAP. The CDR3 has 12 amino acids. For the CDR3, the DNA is TGTGCTAGTGGTACTCAGGAATACGAGCAGTACTTC. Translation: CASGTQEYEQYF.

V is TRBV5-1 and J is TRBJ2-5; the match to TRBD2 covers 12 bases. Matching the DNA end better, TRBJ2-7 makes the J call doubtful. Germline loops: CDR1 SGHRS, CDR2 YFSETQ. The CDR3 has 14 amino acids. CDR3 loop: CASSPTSGSYEQYF. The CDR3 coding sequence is TGCGCCAGCAGCCCGACTAGCGGGAGTTACGAGCAGTACTTC.

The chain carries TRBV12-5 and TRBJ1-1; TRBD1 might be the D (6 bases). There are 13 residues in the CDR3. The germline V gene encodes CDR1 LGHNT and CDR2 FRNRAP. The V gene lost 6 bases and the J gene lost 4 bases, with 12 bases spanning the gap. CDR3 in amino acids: CASGQGSPTEAFF. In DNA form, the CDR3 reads TGTGCTAGTGGCCAGGGGTCTCCCACTGAAGCTTTCTTT.

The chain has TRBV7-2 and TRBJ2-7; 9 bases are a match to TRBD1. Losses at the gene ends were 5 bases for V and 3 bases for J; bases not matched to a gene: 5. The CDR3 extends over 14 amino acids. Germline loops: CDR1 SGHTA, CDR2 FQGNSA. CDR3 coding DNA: TGTGCCAGCAGCACCGGGACAGGGTACTACGAGCAGTACTTC. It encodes CASSTGTGYYEQYF.

As DNA, the CDR3 is TGTGCCAGCAGTTTATCCCCAGGGTTACTCGAGCAGTACTTC. It encodes CASSLSPGLLEQYF. V usage is TRBV27 and J usage is TRBJ2-7, with D maybe TRBD1 (5 bases). Germline values: CDR1 MNHEY, CDR2 SMNVEV (reference sequence). This CDR3 contains 14 residues. Trimming took off 0 bases at V and 6 bases at J, with 12 bases between the two ends.

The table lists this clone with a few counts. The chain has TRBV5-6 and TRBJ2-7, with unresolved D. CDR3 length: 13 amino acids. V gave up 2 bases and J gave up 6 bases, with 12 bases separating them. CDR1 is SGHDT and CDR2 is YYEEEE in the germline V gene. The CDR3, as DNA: TGTGCCAGCAGCTTTATTACCTCGGGCGAGCAGTACTTC. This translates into CASSFITSGEQYF.

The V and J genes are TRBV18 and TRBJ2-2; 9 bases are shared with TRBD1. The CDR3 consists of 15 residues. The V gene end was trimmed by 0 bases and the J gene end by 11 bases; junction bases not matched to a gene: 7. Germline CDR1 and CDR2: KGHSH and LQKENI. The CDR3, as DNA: TGTGCCAGCTCACCACCCCCGGGACAGGGATTCGAGCTGTTTTTT. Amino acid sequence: CASSPPPGQGFELFF. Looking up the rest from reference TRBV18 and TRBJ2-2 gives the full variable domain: NAGVMQNPRHLVRRRGQEARLRCSPMKGHSHVYWYRQLPEEGLKFMVYLQKENIIDESGMPKERFSAEFPKEGPSILRIQQVVRGDSAAYFCASSPPPGQGFELFFGEGSRLTVL.

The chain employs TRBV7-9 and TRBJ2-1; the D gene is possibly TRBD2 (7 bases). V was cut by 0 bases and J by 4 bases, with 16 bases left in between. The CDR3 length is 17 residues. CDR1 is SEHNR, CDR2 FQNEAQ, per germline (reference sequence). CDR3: CASSLAFGGHGYNEQFF. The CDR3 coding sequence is TGTGCCAGCAGCTTAGCGTTCGGGGGGCATGGATACAATGAGCAGTTCTTC.

The CDR3 nucleotides read TGTGCCAGTAGGGGTACAGGGGCTCGGGCCGGGGAGCTGTTTTTT. This gives the protein CASRGTGARAGELFF. The gene calls are TRBV19 and TRBJ2-2; 7 nucleotides line up with TRBD1. Germline CDR1 and CDR2: LNHDA and SQIVND (reference sequence). This CDR3 has 15 amino acids. V lost 6 bases to trimming and J lost 6 bases; unmatched junction nucleotides: 10.

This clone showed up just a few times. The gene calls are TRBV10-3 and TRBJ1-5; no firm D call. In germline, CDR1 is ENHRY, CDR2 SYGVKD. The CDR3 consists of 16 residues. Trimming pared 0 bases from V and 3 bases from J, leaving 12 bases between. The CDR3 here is CAISESAASSNQPQHF. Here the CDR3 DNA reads TGTGCCATCAGTGAGTCGGCGGCCTCTTCCAATCAGCCCCAGCATTTT.

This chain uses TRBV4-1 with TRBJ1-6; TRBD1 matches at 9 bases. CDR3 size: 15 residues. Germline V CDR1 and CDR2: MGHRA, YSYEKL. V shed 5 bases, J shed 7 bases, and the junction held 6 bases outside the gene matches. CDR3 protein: CASSYGTGNNSPLHF. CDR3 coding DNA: TGCGCCAGCAGCTACGGGACAGGGAACAATTCACCCCTCCACTTT.

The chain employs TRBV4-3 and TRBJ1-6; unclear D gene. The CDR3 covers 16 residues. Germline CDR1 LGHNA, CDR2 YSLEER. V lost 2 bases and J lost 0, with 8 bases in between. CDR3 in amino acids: CASSQFESSYNSPLHF. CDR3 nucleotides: TGCGCCAGCAGCCAATTTGAGAGCTCCTATAATTCACCCCTCCACTTT.

Written as DNA, the CDR3 is TGCGCCAGCAGCCCCCAGGGGGGCAGCAGGGGGACCTCTGGAAACACCATATATTTT. This gives the protein CASSPQGGSRGTSGNTIYF. J is TRBJ1-3 and V is TRBV4-1; the match to TRBD1 covers 7 bases. The CDR3 length is 19 residues. After removal of 4 bases from V and 0 bases from J, the junction contained 15 bases not matched to a gene. The germline gives CDR1 MGHRA, CDR2 YSYEKL.

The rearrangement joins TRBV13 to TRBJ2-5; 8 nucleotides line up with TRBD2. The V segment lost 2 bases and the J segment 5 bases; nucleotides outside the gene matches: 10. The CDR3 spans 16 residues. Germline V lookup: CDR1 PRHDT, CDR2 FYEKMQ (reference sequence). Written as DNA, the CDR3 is TGTGCCAGCAGCTTAACGAGACTAGCGAATTGGGAGACCCAGTACTTC. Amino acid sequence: CASSLTRLANWETQYF.

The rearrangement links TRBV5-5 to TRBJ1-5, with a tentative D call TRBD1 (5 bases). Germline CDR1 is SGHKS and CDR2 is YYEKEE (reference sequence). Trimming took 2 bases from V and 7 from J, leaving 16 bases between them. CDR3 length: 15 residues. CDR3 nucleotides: TGTGCCAGCAGCTTACCCGGTACAGGCCCCCAGCCCCAGCATTTT. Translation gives CASSLPGTGPQPQHF.

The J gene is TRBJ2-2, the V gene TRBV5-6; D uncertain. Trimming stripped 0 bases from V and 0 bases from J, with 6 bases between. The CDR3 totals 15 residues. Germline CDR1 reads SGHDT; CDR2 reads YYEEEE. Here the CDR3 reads CASSLGHSNTGELFF. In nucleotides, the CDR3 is TGTGCCAGCAGCTTGGGACATTCGAACACCGGGGAGCTGTTTTTT.

CDR3 nucleotides: TGTGCCAGCTCACATGGACAGCCCTCCTATAATTCACCCCTCCACTTT. Translated, it gives CASSHGQPSYNSPLHF. This chain uses TRBV18 with TRBJ1-6; D perhaps matches TRBD1 (6 bases). The CDR3 contains 16 residues. Trimming took 4 bases from V and 0 from J, leaving 10 bases between them. From germline, CDR1 is KGHSH and CDR2 LQKENI.

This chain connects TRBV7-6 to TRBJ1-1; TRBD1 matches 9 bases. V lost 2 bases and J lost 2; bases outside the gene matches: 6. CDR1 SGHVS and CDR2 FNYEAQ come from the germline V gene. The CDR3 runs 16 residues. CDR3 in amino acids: CASSLLRTGGNTEAFF. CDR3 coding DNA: TGTGCCAGCAGCTTACTCCGAACAGGGGGCAACACTGAAGCTTTCTTT. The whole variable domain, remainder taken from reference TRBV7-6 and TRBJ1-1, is GAGVSQSPRYKVTKRGQDVALRCDPISGHVSLYWYRQALGQGPEFLTYFNYEAQQDKSGLPNDRFSAERPEGSISTLTIQRTEQRDSAMYRCASSLLRTGGNTEAFFGQGTRLTVV.

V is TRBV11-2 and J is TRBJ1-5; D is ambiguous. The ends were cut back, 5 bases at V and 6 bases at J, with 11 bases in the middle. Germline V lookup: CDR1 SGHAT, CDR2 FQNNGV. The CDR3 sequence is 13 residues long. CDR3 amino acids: CASSPTGVQPQHF. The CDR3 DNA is TGTGCCAGCAGCCCTACCGGGGTTCAGCCCCAGCATTTT.

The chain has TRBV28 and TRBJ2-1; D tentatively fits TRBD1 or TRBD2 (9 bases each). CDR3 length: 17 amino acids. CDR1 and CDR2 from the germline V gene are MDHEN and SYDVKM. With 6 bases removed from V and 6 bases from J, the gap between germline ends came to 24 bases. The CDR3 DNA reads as TGTGCCAGCAGAACAGGGGGCGCGACTAGCGGCCCCAATGAGCAGTTCTTC. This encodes CASRTGGATSGPNEQFF.

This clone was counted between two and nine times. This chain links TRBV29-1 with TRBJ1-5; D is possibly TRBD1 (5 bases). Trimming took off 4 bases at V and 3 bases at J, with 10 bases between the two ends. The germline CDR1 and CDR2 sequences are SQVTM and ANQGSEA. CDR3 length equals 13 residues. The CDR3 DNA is TGCAGCGTTGGTACAGGTATCAATCAGCCCCAGCATTTT. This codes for CSVGTGINQPQHF.

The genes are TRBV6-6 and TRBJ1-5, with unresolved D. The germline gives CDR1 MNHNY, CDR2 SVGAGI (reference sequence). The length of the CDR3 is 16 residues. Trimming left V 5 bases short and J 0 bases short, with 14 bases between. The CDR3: CASSRWEMDSNQPQHF. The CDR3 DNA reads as TGTGCCAGCAGTCGTTGGGAGATGGATAGCAATCAGCCCCAGCATTTT.

CDR3 nucleotides: TGTGCCAGCAGCTCCTCGACAGGAGTCTACGAGCAGTACTTC. It is translated as CASSSSTGVYEQYF. V gene TRBV7-2 combines with J gene TRBJ2-7; a possible D gene is TRBD1 (6 bases). Germline assignment: CDR1 SGHTA and CDR2 FQGNSA. The V and J ends lost 4 bases and 3 bases respectively, with 13 bases between them. CDR3 length: 14 amino acids.

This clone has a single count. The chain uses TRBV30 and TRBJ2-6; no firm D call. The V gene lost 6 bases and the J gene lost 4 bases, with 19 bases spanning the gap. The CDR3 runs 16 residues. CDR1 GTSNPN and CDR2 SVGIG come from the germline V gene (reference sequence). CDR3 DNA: TGTGCCTGTTACCGGGTGTATCCTTTCGGGGCCAACGTCCTGACTTTC. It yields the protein CACYRVYPFGANVLTF.